The next 4 T cell receptor beta chains were all read from a single sample in a study of blood T cell repertoires in COVID-19. This table comes from immunoSEQ multiplex PCR, and its TCRdb copy is limited to in-frame clones, with some not included. Among 200,000 to 250,000 clones, roughly 88% were seen once, and the ten largest hold 1.5%. The sample consisted of peripheral blood. The source of these receptors is a man in his late teens or twenties with active or convalescent COVID-19.

The V call is TRBV15, the J call TRBJ1-4; no reliable D call. Germline lookup yields CDR1 LNHNV and CDR2 YYDKDF (reference sequence). Trimming stripped 0 bases from V and 6 bases from J, with 5 bases between. This CDR3 contains 13 residues. For the CDR3, the DNA is TGTGCCACCAGCAGAGATATGTATGAAAAACTGTTTTTT. Amino acid sequence: CATSRDMYEKLFF. Combining the CDR3 with reference TRBV15 and TRBJ1-4 gives the whole variable domain DAMVIQNPRYQVTQFGKPVTLSCSQTLNHNVMYWYQQKSSQAPKLLFHYYDKDFNNEADTPDNFQSRRPNTSFCFLDIRSPGLGDTAMYLCATSRDMYEKLFFGSGTQLSVL.

This sequence joins TRBV19 and TRBJ2-2, with 9 bases fitting TRBD1. This CDR3 comprises 15 residues. With V trimmed by 3 bases and J by 5 bases, 4 bases remained unmatched. Germline-derived CDR1 and CDR2 are LNHDA and SQIVND (reference sequence). The CDR3 reads CASSIRQGGTGELFF. The CDR3 region has the DNA TGTGCCAGTAGTATTCGACAGGGGGGGACCGGGGAGCTGTTTTTT.

The chain joins TRBV29-1 to TRBJ1-5, with D unclear. Trimming shortened V by 3 bases and J by 6 bases, and 12 bases separated the two germline ends. Germline CDR1 is SQVTM and CDR2 is ANQGSEA. CDR3 size: 13 residues. DNA of the CDR3: TGCAGCGTTGAGGGCTCCCGGGGTCAGCCCCAGCATTTT. Its translation is CSVEGSRGQPQHF.

The V gene is TRBV30, the J gene TRBJ1-1; D may be TRBD1 (6 bases). Deletions cut 2 bases from V and 1 base from J, with 8 bases between. This CDR3 has 13 residues. Per germline, CDR1 GTSNPN and CDR2 SVGIG (reference sequence). CDR3 bases: TGTGCCTGGAGTAAGGACAGGAACACTGAAGCTTTCTTT. Its translation is CAWSKDRNTEAFF. The complete variable domain, with remaining parts taken from reference TRBV30 and TRBJ1-1, reads SQTIHQWPATLVQPVGSPLSLECTVEGTSNPNLYWYRQAAGRGLQLLFYSVGIGQISSEVPQNLSASRPQDRQFILSSKKLLLSDSGFYLCAWSKDRNTEAFFGQGTRLTVV.